These 6 T cell receptor beta chains were sequenced from one sample in a study of T-cell reconstitution after alpha-beta-depleted transplantation in children. Library preparation (for TCRbeta) was performed with unique molecular identifiers. TCRdb re-called the PCR reads with MiXCR, one entry per CDR3 protein. Of some 200,000 distinct CDR3 sequences in the sample, around 9.9% were seen once. The sample in question was PBMCs, obtained before TCRalphabeta/CD19-depleted stem cell transplant. The receptors here all came from a child under two years old with acute myeloid leukemia, due to receive a stem cell transplant.

Many counts were recorded for this clonotype. The V call is TRBV28, the J call TRBJ2-3; the match to TRBD1 covers 8 bases. Germline V gene lookup returns CDR1 MDHEN and CDR2 SYDVKM. J was trimmed by 5 bases and V by 3 bases; bases with no gene match: 7. This CDR3 comprises 15 residues. In DNA form, the CDR3 reads TGTGCCAGCAGTTTGGCAGGGGGCACGAGAGATACGCAGTATTTT. Protein sequence: CASSLAGGTRDTQYF. The entire variable domain, with the rest obtained from reference TRBV28 and TRBJ2-3, is as follows: DVKVTQSSRYLVKRTGEKVFLECVQDMDHENMFWYRQDPGLGLRLIYFSYDVKMKEKGDIPEGYSVSREKKERFSLILESASTNQTSMYLCASSLAGGTRDTQYFGPGTRLTVL.

This clonotype was counted many times. The V gene is TRBV12-3 or TRBV12-4, the J gene TRBJ2-7, with 13 bases lining up with TRBD2. This CDR3 has 13 amino acids. V lost 8 bases and J lost 6; bases outside the gene matches: 4. CDR3 sequence reads: CASRLAGGGEQYF. Here the CDR3 DNA reads TGTGCCAGCCGACTAGCGGGGGGCGGCGAGCAGTACTTC.

This clonotype was seen at least ten times. J is TRBJ2-3 and V is TRBV5-1, with D possibly matching TRBD2 (5 bases). The CDR3 spans 13 residues. Between the trimmed V and J ends, which lost 3 bases and 6 bases, there was a span of 11 bases. Germline CDR1 SGHRS, CDR2 YFSETQ. The CDR3 DNA sequence: TGCGCCAGCAGCTCCCCCGGGGATGATACGCAGTATTTT. As protein: CASSSPGDDTQYF.

The sample holds a few counts of this clonotype. The CDR3 sequence: CASSVGDSDTQYF. The CDR3 nucleotides are TGTGCCAGCAGCGTAGGTGACTCAGATACGCAGTATTTT. The genes are TRBV9 and TRBJ2-3; unclear D gene. The V end lost 0 bases, the J end lost 4 bases, and 6 bases lay between the germline ends. Germline V gene data show CDR1 as SGDLS and CDR2 as YYNGEE. The length of the CDR3 is 13 residues. The full variable domain, rest sourced from reference TRBV9 and TRBJ2-3, is DSGVTQTPKHLITATGQRVTLRCSPRSGDLSVYWYQQSLDQGLQFLIQYYNGEERAKGNILERFSAQQFPDLHSELNLSSLELGDSALYFCASSVGDSDTQYFGPGTRLTVL.

This clonotype came up many times. The genes are TRBV12-3 or TRBV12-4 and TRBJ1-2; D is unresolved. CDR3 length: 14 amino acids. V gave up 3 bases and J gave up 7 bases, with 15 bases separating them. The CDR3 DNA reads as TGTGCCAGCAGTTTCGGTAGGCCTGGAGGTGGCTACACCTTC. Protein: CASSFGRPGGGYTF.

This clonotype was picked up many times. This rearrangement joins TRBV12-3 or TRBV12-4 to TRBJ2-7, with 9 bases fitting TRBD2. The CDR3 has 14 amino acids. V gave up 6 bases and J gave up 0 bases; unmatched junction bases: 3. The CDR3: CASSHSGSSYEQYF. CDR3 nucleotides: TGTGCCAGCAGCCATAGCGGGAGCTCCTACGAGCAGTACTTC.